A single sample is the source of the 18 T cell receptor beta chains below, sequenced in a study of blood T cell repertoires in COVID-19. Libraries were prepared by immunoSEQ multiplex PCR; TCRdb keeps only in-frame clonotypes and omits some of them. Counted here are fewer than 500,000 clones, roughly 91% occurring once; the ten biggest clones make up approximately 4.5%. The specimen sequenced was peripheral blood. These receptors all stem from a woman aged 25 to 39 with acute or convalescent COVID-19.

This clone has only one observation. The chain combines TRBV5-4 with TRBJ2-3, with a possible D match to TRBD1 (6 bases). This CDR3 comprises 16 residues. The V and J ends lost 5 bases and 3 bases respectively, with 19 bases between them. Germline V gene data show CDR1 as SGHNT and CDR2 as YYREEE (reference sequence). CDR3 loop: CASSAVDRLRTDTQYF. CDR3 coding DNA: TGTGCCAGCAGTGCTGTAGACAGGCTACGTACAGATACGCAGTATTTT.

V usage is TRBV5-4 and J usage is TRBJ1-2; no clear D. V lost 0 bases and J lost 6, with 6 bases in between. This CDR3 region has 12 residues. The V gene's germline CDR1 is SGHNT and CDR2 YYREEE (reference sequence). The CDR3, as DNA: TGTGCCAGCAGCTTGGACCGGGATGGCTACACCTTC. It yields the protein CASSLDRDGYTF.

The rearrangement joins TRBV30 to TRBJ1-6; maybe TRBD1 (6 bases). Trimming took 6 bases from V and 7 from J, leaving 16 bases between them. CDR1 is GTSNPN and CDR2 is SVGIG in the germline V gene (reference sequence). There are 14 residues in the CDR3. CDR3 sequence: CACTIQGDNSPLHF. CDR3 in DNA: TGTGCCTGTACCATACAGGGCGACAATTCACCCCTCCACTTT.

The chain combines TRBV6-2 or TRBV6-3 with TRBJ1-1; D gene ambiguous. This CDR3 comprises 11 residues. V was clipped by 6 bases and J by 3 bases, with 5 bases between them. Germline V CDR1 and CDR2: MNHEY, SVGEGT. As DNA, the CDR3 is TGTGCCAGCAGCGACTACACTGAAGCTTTCTTT. Translated, it gives CASSDYTEAFF.

This chain links TRBV5-1 with TRBJ2-5; 10 nucleotides match TRBD2. The CDR3 is made up of 16 amino acids. The V segment lost 0 bases and the J segment 1 base; nucleotides outside the gene matches: 3. The germline CDR1 and CDR2 sequences are SGHRS and YFSETQ. The CDR3 region has the DNA TGCGCCAGCAGCTTGGCGGCTAGCGGGGGCCAAGAGACCCAGTACTTC. This codes for CASSLAASGGQETQYF.

In nucleotides, the CDR3 is TGTGCCAGCAGCACGGGACAGGGGATTTACGAGCAGTACTTC. Translation: CASSTGQGIYEQYF. The chain links TRBV4-2 to TRBJ2-7, with 10 bases that match TRBD1. Germline assignment: CDR1 LGHNA and CDR2 YNFKEQ. V trimming: 5 bases; J trimming: 4 bases; junction bases outside the gene matches: 5. This CDR3 has 14 amino acids.

The chain joins TRBV5-5 to TRBJ1-5; 11 nucleotides match TRBD1. The CDR3 consists of 16 residues. V trimming: 4 bases; J trimming: 3 bases; junction bases outside the gene matches: 6. Per the germline V gene, CDR1 is SGHKS and CDR2 is YYEKEE (reference sequence). Here the CDR3 reads CASSVGGQGVNQPQHF. As DNA, the CDR3 is TGTGCCAGCAGCGTGGGGGGACAGGGGGTCAATCAGCCCCAGCATTTT.

Points on this clone: This same CDR3 is encoded by further DNA sequences in the sample. V and J are TRBV27 and TRBJ2-7, with TRBD1 identical over 8 bases. Germline trimming cut 3 bases from V and 3 bases from J; bases unmatched to any gene: 1. The CDR3 is made up of 13 amino acids. In germline, CDR1 is MNHEY, CDR2 SMNVEV (reference sequence). Here the CDR3 DNA reads TGTGCCAGCAGTTTCGGACAGGGCTACGAGCAGTACTTC. Encoded protein: CASSFGQGYEQYF.

The chain carries TRBV5-6 and TRBJ2-7, with D possibly TRBD1 on 5 matching bases. Trimming pared 2 bases from V and 6 bases from J, leaving 12 bases between. The CDR3 is made up of 13 amino acids. Germline loops: CDR1 SGHDT, CDR2 YYEEEE. In DNA form, the CDR3 reads TGTGCCAGCAGCTTATGGACCAGGGTCGAGCAGTACTTC. It yields the protein CASSLWTRVEQYF.

This clone was detected a few times. This chain uses TRBV9 with TRBJ2-7, with D uncertain. This CDR3 spans 16 amino acids. Germline V gives CDR1 SGDLS, CDR2 YYNGEE. V dropped 0 bases and J dropped 3 bases, with 16 bases sitting between them. CDR3 residues: CASSVEVTANFYEQYF. CDR3 nucleotides: TGTGCCAGCAGCGTAGAGGTCACAGCAAATTTCTACGAGCAGTACTTC. The whole variable domain, filled in from reference TRBV9 and TRBJ2-7, reads DSGVTQTPKHLITATGQRVTLRCSPRSGDLSVYWYQQSLDQGLQFLIQYYNGEERAKGNILERFSAQQFPDLHSELNLSSLELGDSALYFCASSVEVTANFYEQYFGPGTRLTVT.

This clone was recorded once. This rearrangement joins TRBV18 to TRBJ2-6; maybe TRBD1 (5 bases). Germline assignment: CDR1 KGHSH and CDR2 LQKENI. The ends were cut back, 5 bases at V and 2 bases at J, with 16 bases in the middle. The CDR3 spans 17 residues. CDR3 in amino acids: CASSIQSGITGANVLTF. The CDR3 DNA is TGTGCCAGCTCAATTCAATCAGGGATCACTGGGGCCAACGTCCTGACTTTC.

The gene calls are TRBV7-2 and TRBJ2-3; D might be TRBD1 (5 bases). The germline V gene encodes CDR1 SGHTA and CDR2 FQGNSA. The CDR3 is made up of 18 amino acids. V lost 6 bases and J 2 bases, leaving 24 bases between the germline ends. CDR3 sequence reads: CASRNPSLAGRTTDTQYF. DNA of the CDR3: TGTGCCAGCAGAAATCCCTCCTTAGCAGGGCGGACCACAGATACGCAGTATTTT.

The V and J genes are TRBV9 and TRBJ1-6, with D unresolved. Trimming cost V 4 bases and J 10 bases, with 15 bases left between them. Germline CDR1 reads SGDLS; CDR2 reads YYNGEE. The CDR3 is made up of 14 amino acids. The CDR3, as DNA: TGTGCCAGCAGCCGTTCATGGCAAAACTCACCCCTCCACTTT. It specifies CASSRSWQNSPLHF.

V gene TRBV7-9 combines with J gene TRBJ1-1; D gene ambiguous. From germline, CDR1 is SEHNR and CDR2 FQNEAQ (reference sequence). The ends were cut back, 4 bases at V and 0 bases at J, with 9 bases in the middle. CDR3 length equals 14 residues. The CDR3 sequence: CASSSTLLNTEAFF. The CDR3 coding sequence is TGTGCCAGCAGCTCGACTCTATTGAACACTGAAGCTTTCTTT.

The chain uses TRBV4-2 and TRBJ1-2, with D maybe TRBD1 (6 bases). V gave up 4 bases and J gave up 4 bases, with 13 bases separating them. This CDR3 spans 14 amino acids. The germline V gene has CDR1 LGHNA and CDR2 YNFKEQ. The CDR3, as DNA: TGTGCCAGCAGCCTCGGACAGAGTGGCTATGGCTACACCTTC. It is translated as CASSLGQSGYGYTF.

This chain uses TRBV5-1 with TRBJ1-1; perhaps TRBD1 as D (6 bases). Between the trimmed V and J ends, which lost 3 bases and 7 bases, there was a span of 10 bases. There are 12 residues in the CDR3. The germline CDR1 and CDR2 sequences are SGHRS and YFSETQ. This chain's CDR3 is CASSYRDNEAFF. As DNA, the CDR3 is TGCGCCAGCAGCTATAGGGACAATGAAGCTTTCTTT.

This chain connects TRBV3-1 (or the pseudogene TRBV3-2) to TRBJ2-3, with D possibly TRBD2 on 6 matching bases. Trimming pared 4 bases from V and 1 base from J, leaving 9 bases between. This CDR3 is built from 14 residues. Germline CDR1 and CDR2: LGHDT and YNNKEL (reference sequence). The CDR3 sequence: CASSRLGGTDTQYF. The CDR3 DNA reads as TGTGCCAGCAGCCGACTAGGCGGCACAGATACGCAGTATTTT.

V usage is TRBV6-2 or TRBV6-3 and J usage is TRBJ2-1; TRBD1 agrees at 7 bases. J lost 14 bases, V lost 0 bases, and 13 bases had no gene match. This CDR3 is built from 15 residues. Per the germline V gene, CDR1 is MNHEY and CDR2 is SVGEGT. As DNA, the CDR3 is TGTGCCAGCAGTTACTCTCCGGGACAGAAGTGGGCCAAGTTCTTC. Amino acids: CASSYSPGQKWAKFF.